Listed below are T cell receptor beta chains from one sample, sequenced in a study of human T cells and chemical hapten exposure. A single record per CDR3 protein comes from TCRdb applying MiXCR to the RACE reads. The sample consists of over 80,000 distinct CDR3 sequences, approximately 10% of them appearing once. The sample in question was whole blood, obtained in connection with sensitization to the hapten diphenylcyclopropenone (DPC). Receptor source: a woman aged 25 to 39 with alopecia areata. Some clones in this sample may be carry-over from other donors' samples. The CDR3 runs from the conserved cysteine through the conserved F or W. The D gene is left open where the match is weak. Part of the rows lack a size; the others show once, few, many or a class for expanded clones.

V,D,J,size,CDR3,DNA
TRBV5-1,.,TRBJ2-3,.,CASSLSTGTDTQYF,TGCGCCAGCAGCTTGAGCACCGGCACAGATACGCAGTATTTT
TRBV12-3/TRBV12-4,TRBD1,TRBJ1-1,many,CASSWGQENTEAFF,TGTGCCAGCAGTTGGGGACAGGAGAACACTGAAGCTTTCTTT
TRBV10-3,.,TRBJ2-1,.,CATSGLEFDNSFF,TGTGCCACCTCGGGGTTGGAATTCGACAATTCTTTCTTC
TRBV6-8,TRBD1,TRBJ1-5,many,CASSDRGPRKLNQPQHF,TGTGCCAGCAGTGACAGGGGGCCAAGAAAATTAAATCAGCCCCAGCATTTT
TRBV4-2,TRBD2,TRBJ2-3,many,CASSQGAGGFTDTQYF,TGTGCCAGCAGCCAGGGAGCGGGAGGTTTCACAGATACGCAGTATTTT
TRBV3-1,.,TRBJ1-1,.,CASSQDRTGAFF,TGTGCCAGCAGCCAAGATAGAACAGGAGCTTTCTTT
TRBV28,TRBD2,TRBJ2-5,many,CASSLWTSSETQYF,TGTGCCAGCAGTTTATGGACTAGCAGTGAGACCCAGTACTTC
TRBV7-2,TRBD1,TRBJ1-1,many,CASSLGNRGVNTEAFF,TGTGCCAGCAGCTTAGGCAACAGGGGAGTGAACACTGAAGCTTTCTTT
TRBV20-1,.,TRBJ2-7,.,CSALGSPYEQYF,TGCAGTGCTCTCGGGTCGCCCTACGAGCAGTACTTC
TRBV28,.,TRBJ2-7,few,CASSLTRDKYF,TGTGCCAGCAGTTTAACCCGGGACAAATACTTC
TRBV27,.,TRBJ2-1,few,CASSPGGGSSYNEQFF,TGTGCCAGCAGCCCGGGGGGCGGCAGCTCCTACAATGAGCAGTTCTTC
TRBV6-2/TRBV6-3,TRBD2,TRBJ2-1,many,CASSPGLGQRVEQFF,TGTGCCAGCAGTCCGGGACTAGGCCAGCGAGTTGAGCAGTTCTTC
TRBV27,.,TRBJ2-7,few,CASSLRQVKYEQYF,TGTGCCAGCAGTTTAAGACAGGTTAAGTACGAGCAGTACTTC
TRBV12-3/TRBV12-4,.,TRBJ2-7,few,CASSLEDISYEQYF,TGTGCCAGCAGTCTAGAAGACATCTCCTACGAGCAGTACTTC
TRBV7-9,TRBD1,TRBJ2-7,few,CASSGEGTDYYEQYF,TGTGCCAGCAGCGGAGAGGGGACAGATTATTACGAGCAGTACTTC
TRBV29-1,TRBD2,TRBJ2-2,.,CSSYRSGGNTGELFF,TGCAGCTCCTACAGGAGCGGGGGGAACACCGGGGAGCTGTTTTTT
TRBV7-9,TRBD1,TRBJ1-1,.,CASSLADRENTEAFF,TGTGCCAGCAGCTTAGCGGACAGGGAGAACACTGAAGCTTTCTTT
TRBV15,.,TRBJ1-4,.,CATSSPLTGKLFF,TGTGCCACCAGCAGCCCCCTAACGGGAAAACTGTTTTTT
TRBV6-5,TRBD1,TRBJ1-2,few,CASRDRTGGRNYGYTF,TGTGCCAGCAGGGACCGGACAGGGGGCCGGAACTATGGCTACACCTTC
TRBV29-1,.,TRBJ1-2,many,CSAGADYTF,TGCAGCGCGGGAGCTGACTACACCTTC
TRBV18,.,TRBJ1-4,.,CASSPNGGEKLFF,TGTGCCAGCTCCCCCAACGGGGGTGAAAAACTGTTTTTT
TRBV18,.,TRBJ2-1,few,CASSFTSGDSDNEQFF,TGTGCCAGCTCATTCACCTCGGGAGATAGCGACAATGAGCAGTTCTTC
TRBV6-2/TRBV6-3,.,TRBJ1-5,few,CASSYGRATNQPQHF,TGTGCCAGCAGTTATGGCAGGGCGACCAATCAGCCCCAGCATTTT
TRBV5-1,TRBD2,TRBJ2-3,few,CASSLSVAGADTQYF,TGCGCCAGCAGTTTATCAGTAGCGGGAGCAGATACGCAGTATTTT
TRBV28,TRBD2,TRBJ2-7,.,CASTLAGAYEQYF,TGTGCCAGCACCCTAGCGGGGGCCTACGAGCAGTACTTC
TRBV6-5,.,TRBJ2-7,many,CASSLFRGSYEQYF,TGTGCCAGCAGTTTATTCCGGGGTTCCTACGAGCAGTACTTC
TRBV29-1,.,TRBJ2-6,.,CSVADPPGANVLTF,TGCAGCGTTGCAGATCCCCCTGGGGCCAACGTCCTGACTTTC
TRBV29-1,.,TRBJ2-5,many,CSVEIGETQYF,TGCAGCGTTGAGATAGGAGAGACCCAGTACTTC
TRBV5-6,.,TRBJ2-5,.,CASSWGRRQETQYF,TGTGCCAGCAGCTGGGGACGGCGACAAGAGACCCAGTACTTC
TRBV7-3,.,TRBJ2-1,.,CASSLGVQNEQFF,TGTGCCAGCAGCTTAGGGGTTCAAAATGAGCAGTTCTTC
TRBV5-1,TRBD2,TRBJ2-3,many,CASSFSTSATDTQYF,TGCGCCAGCAGCTTCTCGACTAGCGCCACAGATACGCAGTATTTT
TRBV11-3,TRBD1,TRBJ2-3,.,CASSSRQGPDTQYF,TGTGCCAGCAGCTCTCGACAGGGGCCAGATACGCAGTATTTT
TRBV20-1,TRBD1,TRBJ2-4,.,CSAWTGAKNIQYF,TGCAGTGCGTGGACAGGGGCCAAAAACATTCAGTACTTC
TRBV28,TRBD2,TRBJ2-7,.,CASSLIAGGSEQYF,TGTGCCAGCAGTTTAATAGCGGGAGGAAGCGAGCAGTACTTC
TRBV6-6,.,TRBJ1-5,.,CASSYRGGGNQPQHF,TGTGCCAGCAGTTACCGCGGGGGGGGCAATCAGCCCCAGCATTTT
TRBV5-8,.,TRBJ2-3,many,CASPGVTQYF,TGTGCCAGCCCGGGAGTAACGCAGTATTTT
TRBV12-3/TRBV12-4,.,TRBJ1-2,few,CASSLTGSYGYTF,TGTGCCAGCAGTTTGACGGGTAGCTATGGCTACACCTTC
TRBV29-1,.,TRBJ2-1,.,CSVEDLREREQFF,TGCAGCGTTGAAGATTTGCGCGAGAGAGAGCAGTTCTTC
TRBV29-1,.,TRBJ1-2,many,CSVTGSDYGYTF,TGCAGCGTAACAGGGTCGGACTATGGCTACACCTTC
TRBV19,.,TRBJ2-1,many,CASSISVGTEQFF,TGTGCCAGTAGTATTTCCGTCGGGACTGAGCAGTTCTTC
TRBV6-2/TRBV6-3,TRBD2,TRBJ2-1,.,CASSYRAAGGIEQFF,TGTGCCAGCAGTTACAGGGCAGCGGGAGGGATTGAGCAGTTCTTC
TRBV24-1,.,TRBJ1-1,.,CATTGPGASTEAFF,TGTGCCACCACCGGTCCGGGGGCGTCGACTGAAGCTTTCTTT
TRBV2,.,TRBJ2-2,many,CASSERAYTGELFF,TGTGCCAGCAGTGAAAGGGCCTACACCGGGGAGCTGTTTTTT
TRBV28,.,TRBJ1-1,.,CASSDRVEAFF,TGTGCCAGCAGTGACCGGGTTGAAGCTTTCTTT
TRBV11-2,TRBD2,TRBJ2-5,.,CASSLVFSGGKETQYF,TGTGCCAGCAGCTTAGTATTCTCGGGAGGTAAAGAGACCCAGTACTTC
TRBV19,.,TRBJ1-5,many,CASSTRGTSNQPQHF,TGTGCCAGTAGTACGAGGGGAACCAGCAATCAGCCCCAGCATTTT
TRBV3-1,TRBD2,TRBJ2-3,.,CASSYRTSGRTDTQYF,TGTGCCAGCAGCTACCGGACTAGCGGGAGGACAGATACGCAGTATTTT
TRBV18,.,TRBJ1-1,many,CASSPSGGKSTEAFF,TGTGCCAGCTCACCAAGCGGGGGAAAGAGCACTGAAGCTTTCTTT
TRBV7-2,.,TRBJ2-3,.,CASSQRTDTQYF,TGTGCCAGCAGCCAGCGCACAGATACGCAGTATTTT
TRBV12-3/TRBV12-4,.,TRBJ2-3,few,CASRAGWATDTQYF,TGTGCCAGCAGGGCGGGCTGGGCTACAGATACGCAGTATTTT
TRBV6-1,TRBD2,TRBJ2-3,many,CASTPSGLAYPTDTQYF,TGTGCCAGCACCCCCTCGGGACTAGCGTACCCCACAGATACGCAGTATTTT
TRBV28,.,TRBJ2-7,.,CASRTANYEQYF,TGTGCCAGCAGGACAGCCAACTACGAGCAGTACTTC
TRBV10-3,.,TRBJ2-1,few,CAISEQSDEQFF,TGTGCCATCAGTGAACAGTCCGATGAGCAGTTCTTC
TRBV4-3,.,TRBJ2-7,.,CASSLQGDHEQYF,TGCGCCAGCAGCTTACAGGGAGATCACGAGCAGTACTTC
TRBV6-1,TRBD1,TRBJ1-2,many,CASSEASRTGQYGYTF,TGTGCCAGCAGTGAAGCAAGTAGGACAGGGCAATATGGCTACACCTTC
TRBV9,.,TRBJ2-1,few,CASSVGVLNEQFF,TGTGCCAGCAGCGTAGGAGTGTTAAATGAGCAGTTCTTC
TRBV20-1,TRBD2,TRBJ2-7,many,CSASRGLAGYEQYF,TGCAGTGCTAGCCGAGGACTAGCGGGATACGAGCAGTACTTC
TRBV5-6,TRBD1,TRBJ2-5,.,CASSLETGMETQYF,TGTGCCAGCAGCTTGGAGACAGGGATGGAGACCCAGTACTTC
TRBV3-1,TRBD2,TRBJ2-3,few,CASSLPLSRGGTDTQYF,TGTGCCAGCAGCCTCCCACTCTCGCGGGGGGGCACAGATACGCAGTATTTT